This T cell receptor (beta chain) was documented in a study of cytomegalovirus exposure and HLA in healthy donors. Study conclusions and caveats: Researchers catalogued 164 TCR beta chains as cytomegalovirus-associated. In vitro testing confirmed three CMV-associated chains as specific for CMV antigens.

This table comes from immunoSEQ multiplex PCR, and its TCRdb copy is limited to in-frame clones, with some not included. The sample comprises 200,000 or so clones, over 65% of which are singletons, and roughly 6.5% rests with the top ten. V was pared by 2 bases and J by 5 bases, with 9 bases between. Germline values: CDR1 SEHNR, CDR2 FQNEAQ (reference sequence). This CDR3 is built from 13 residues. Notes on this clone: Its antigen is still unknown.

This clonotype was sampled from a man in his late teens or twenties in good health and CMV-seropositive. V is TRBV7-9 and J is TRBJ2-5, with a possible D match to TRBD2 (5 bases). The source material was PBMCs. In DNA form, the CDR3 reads TGTGCCAGCAGCTTATACGGCGGGGAGACCCAGTACTTC. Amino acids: CASSLYGGETQYF.